Given below is one T cell receptor beta chain in context. As yet, its antigen is unknown. This CDR3 is 13 amino acids long. Trimming left V 2 bases short and J 1 base short, with 7 bases between. CDR1 SGHRS and CDR2 YFSETQ come from the germline V gene. Produced via immunoSEQ multiplex PCR; TCRdb's table is partial and in-frame only. The sample records tens of thousands of clones, around 91% being singletons. The data were taken from a study of OX40 agonist ivuxolimab in advanced cancers. Overall study: Patients undergoing dose escalation presented with hepatocellular carcinoma, melanoma, renal cell or head and neck cancer. Prior therapy, whether anti-PD-1, anti-PD-L1 or anti-CTLA-4, was allowed, and roughly 40% had some. Study-wide findings and caveats: CD8+ T cells showed, on average, more clonal expansion than CD4+ cells. Clones of CD4+ and CD8+ blood T cells grew by week 6 at doses of 0.1 to 3.0 mg/kg.

V is TRBV5-1 and J is TRBJ2-7; the D is unclear. The specimen comprised CD4+ or CD8+ T cells sorted from blood, sampled in a trial of the OX40 agonist ivuxolimab. The source is an adult with an advanced solid tumor such as melanoma, head and neck, liver or kidney cancer. The CDR3 region is CASSFSVSYEQYF. The CDR3 coding sequence is TGCGCCAGCAGCTTTTCGGTTTCCTACGAGCAGTACTTC.